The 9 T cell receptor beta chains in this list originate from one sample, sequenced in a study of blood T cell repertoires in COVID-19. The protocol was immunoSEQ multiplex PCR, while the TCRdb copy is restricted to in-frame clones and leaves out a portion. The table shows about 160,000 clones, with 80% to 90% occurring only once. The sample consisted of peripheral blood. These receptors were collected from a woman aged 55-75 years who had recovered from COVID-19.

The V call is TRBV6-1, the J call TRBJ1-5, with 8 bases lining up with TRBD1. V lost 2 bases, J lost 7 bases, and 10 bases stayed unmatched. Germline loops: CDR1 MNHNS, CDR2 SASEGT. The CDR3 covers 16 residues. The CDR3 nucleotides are TGTGCCAGCAGTGAAAGTAATCCAGGGGGCGGGCAGCCCCAGCATTTT. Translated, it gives CASSESNPGGGQPQHF.

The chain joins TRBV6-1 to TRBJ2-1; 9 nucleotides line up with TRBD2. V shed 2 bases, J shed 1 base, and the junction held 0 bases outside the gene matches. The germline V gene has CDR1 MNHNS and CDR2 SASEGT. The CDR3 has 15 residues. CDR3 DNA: TGTGCCAGCAGTGAAAGCGGGGGGTCCTACAATGAGCAGTTCTTC. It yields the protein CASSESGGSYNEQFF.

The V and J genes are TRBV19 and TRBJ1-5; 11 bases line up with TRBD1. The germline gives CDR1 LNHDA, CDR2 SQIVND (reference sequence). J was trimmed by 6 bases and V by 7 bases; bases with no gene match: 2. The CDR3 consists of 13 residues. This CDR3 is CASMDRGLQPQHF. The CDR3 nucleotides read TGTGCCAGTATGGACAGGGGGCTTCAGCCCCAGCATTTT.

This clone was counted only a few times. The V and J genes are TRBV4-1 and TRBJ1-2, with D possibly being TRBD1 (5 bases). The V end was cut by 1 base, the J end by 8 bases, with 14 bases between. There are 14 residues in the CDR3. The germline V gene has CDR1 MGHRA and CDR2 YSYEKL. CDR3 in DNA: TGCGCCAGCAGCCAAGGATGGGGGGGTAGCGGCTACACCTTC. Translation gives CASSQGWGGSGYTF.

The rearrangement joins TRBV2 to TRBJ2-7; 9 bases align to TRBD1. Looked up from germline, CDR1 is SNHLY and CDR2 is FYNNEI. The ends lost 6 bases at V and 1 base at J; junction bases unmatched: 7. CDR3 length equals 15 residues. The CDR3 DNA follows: TGTGCCAGCAGACCCGGGACAGGGACATCCTACGAGCAGTACTTC. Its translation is CASRPGTGTSYEQYF. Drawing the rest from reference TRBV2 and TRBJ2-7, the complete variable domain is EPEVTQTPSHQVTQMGQEVILRCVPISNHLYFYWYRQILGQKVEFLVSFYNNEISEKSEIFDDQFSVERPDGSNFTLKIRSTKLEDSAMYFCASRPGTGTSYEQYFGPGTRLTVT.

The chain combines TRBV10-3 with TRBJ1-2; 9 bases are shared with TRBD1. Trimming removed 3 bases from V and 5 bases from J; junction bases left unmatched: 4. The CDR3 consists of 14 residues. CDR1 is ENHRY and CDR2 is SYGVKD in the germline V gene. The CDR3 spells CAISEQGAGYGYTF. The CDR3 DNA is TGTGCCATCAGTGAACAGGGGGCCGGATATGGCTACACCTTC.

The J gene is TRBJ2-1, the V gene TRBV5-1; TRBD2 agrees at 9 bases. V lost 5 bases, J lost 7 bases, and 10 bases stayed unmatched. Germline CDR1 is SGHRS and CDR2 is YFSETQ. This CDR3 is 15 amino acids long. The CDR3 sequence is CASSAVRGLANEQFF. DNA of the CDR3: TGCGCCAGCAGTGCGGTCCGGGGACTAGCAAATGAGCAGTTCTTC.

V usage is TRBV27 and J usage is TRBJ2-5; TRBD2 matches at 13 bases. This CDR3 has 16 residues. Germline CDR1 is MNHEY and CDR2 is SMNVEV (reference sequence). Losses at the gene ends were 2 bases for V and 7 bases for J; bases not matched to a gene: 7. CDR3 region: CASSLRLAGGPGTQYF. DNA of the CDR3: TGTGCCAGCAGTTTAAGACTAGCGGGGGGCCCCGGGACCCAGTACTTC.

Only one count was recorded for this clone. The CDR3 region has the DNA TGCGCCAGCAGCTTGGGCTATAGCGGGGGACAAGAGACCCAGTACTTC. Protein: CASSLGYSGGQETQYF. The chain joins TRBV5-1 to TRBJ2-5; 9 positions match TRBD2. The CDR3 contains 16 residues. Trimming took 0 bases from V and 2 from J; bases not matched to a gene: 5. Germline V lookup: CDR1 SGHRS, CDR2 YFSETQ.